These 29 T cell receptor beta chains were sequenced from one sample in a study of monozygotic twins with inflammatory bowel disease (dated by TCRdb to between 2018 and 2021). Libraries were made using 5' RACE. The instrument given in TCRdb is Illumina HiSeq 2500. After reprocessing by TCRdb, each CDR3 protein sequence is one entry, and no DNA is given. The sample table on file contains 420,000 or so distinct CDR3 sequences. 2% to 2.5% of the sample is taken by the ten largest. The sample taken for sequencing was blood. The receptors here all came from a human donor with ulcerative colitis or Crohn's disease, or a healthy co-twin of an affected twin (not recorded which).

The rearrangement uses TRBV6-2 or TRBV6-3 and TRBJ2-7; the TCRdb D gene call, TRBD2, has no DNA to confirm it. Germline V gene data show CDR1 as MNHEY and CDR2 as SVGEGT. The CDR3 extends over 15 amino acids. This CDR3 is CASSPLGLAGYEQYF.

The chain is built from TRBV24-1 and TRBJ2-5; the TRBD2 assignment by TCRdb is unverifiable without DNA. In germline, CDR1 is KGHDR, CDR2 SFDVKD. CDR3 length: 13 amino acids. CDR3 loop: CATSAGGQETQYF.

The chain employs TRBV28 and TRBJ2-5; TCRdb calls TRBD1, which cannot be checked without DNA. Per germline, CDR1 MDHEN and CDR2 SYDVKM. The CDR3 loop spans 20 amino acids. CDR3 sequence reads: CASSFTRRGGSGRGSETQYF.

This chain links TRBV20-1 with TRBJ1-5. This CDR3 spans 15 amino acids. The V gene's germline CDR1 is DFQATT and CDR2 SNEGSKA (reference sequence). Here the CDR3 reads CSARIGHRSEVPQHF.

This CDR3 is CSAQVGGTQYF. V gene TRBV20-1 combines with J gene TRBJ2-5. Germline loops: CDR1 DFQATT, CDR2 SNEGSKA (reference sequence). This CDR3 region has 11 residues.

V and J are TRBV7-2 and TRBJ2-1. Germline CDR1 SGHTA, CDR2 FQGNSA. The CDR3 loop spans 16 amino acids. CDR3 in amino acids: CASSQTLAGVSNEQFF.

The genes are TRBV29-1 and TRBJ2-3; TCRdb selects TRBD2, and the lack of DNA leaves this call unchecked. This CDR3 has 15 amino acids. Germline V gene lookup returns CDR1 SQVTM and CDR2 ANQGSEA. The CDR3 reads CSVTGLREGTDTQYF.

This chain connects TRBV13 to TRBJ2-3; lacking DNA, the TRBD2 call made by TCRdb goes unchecked. The length of the CDR3 is 15 residues. Germline V gives CDR1 PRHDT, CDR2 FYEKMQ (reference sequence). CDR3 in amino acids: CASSAGTAFTDTQYF.

The rearrangement joins TRBV28 to TRBJ1-4. Per the germline V gene, CDR1 is MDHEN and CDR2 is SYDVKM. The CDR3 sequence is 15 residues long. This CDR3 reads CASSFSGTTNEKLFF.

The V call is TRBV11-1, the J call TRBJ2-1; TCRdb indicates TRBD1, and absent DNA this call remains unverified. From germline, CDR1 is SGHAT and CDR2 FQDESV (reference sequence). CDR3 length: 15 amino acids. The CDR3 is CASSPTGGGQGEQFF.

This chain connects TRBV27 to TRBJ2-1; TCRdb's D call, TRBD2, is unchecked because there is no DNA. The CDR3 is 14 residues long. Germline assignment: CDR1 MNHEY and CDR2 SMNVEV (reference sequence). The CDR3 protein is CASFTSGDYNEQFF.

V is TRBV20-1 and J is TRBJ1-3; there is no DNA to check the TCRdb D call of TRBD1. This CDR3 is built from 16 residues. Germline V gene lookup returns CDR1 DFQATT and CDR2 SNEGSKA (reference sequence). The chain's CDR3 is CSARSPGASSGNTIYF.

The rearrangement links TRBV10-3 to TRBJ2-1; TCRdb gives TRBD2 as the D gene, but with no DNA this cannot be confirmed. The CDR3 totals 13 residues. Germline CDR1 ENHRY, CDR2 SYGVKD. The CDR3 loop reads CAITAGGRGEQFF.

The CDR3 here is CASSLQVAGYNEQFF. The chain employs TRBV7-9 and TRBJ2-1; the D call of TRBD2 rests on TCRdb alone, since no DNA is present to check it. Germline V lookup: CDR1 SEHNR, CDR2 FQNEAQ (reference sequence). The CDR3 covers 15 residues.

The CDR3 sequence: CASSPPTDRVYGYTF. The chain joins TRBV18 to TRBJ1-2; the D call of TRBD1 rests on TCRdb alone, since no DNA is present to check it. Per germline, CDR1 KGHSH and CDR2 LQKENI. This CDR3 contains 15 residues.

The chain is built from TRBV10-3 and TRBJ1-1. The germline V gene has CDR1 ENHRY and CDR2 SYGVKD. The CDR3 consists of 11 residues. This CDR3 reads CAISGGTEAFF.

V usage is TRBV12-3 or TRBV12-4 and J usage is TRBJ2-2. The CDR3 sequence is 16 residues long. CDR3 sequence reads: CASSPLNSANTGELFF.

The chain joins TRBV12-3 or TRBV12-4 to TRBJ2-3. This CDR3 region has 14 residues. This chain's CDR3 is CASSLSRPTDTQYF.

This chain joins TRBV7-9 and TRBJ1-2. This CDR3 is built from 16 residues. From germline, CDR1 is SEHNR and CDR2 FQNEAQ (reference sequence). The chain's CDR3 is CASSLVLSNGEDGYTF.

The chain has TRBV5-4 and TRBJ2-3; with no DNA, the TCRdb D assignment of TRBD2 cannot be verified. This CDR3 is 16 amino acids long. Germline V CDR1 and CDR2: SGHNT, YYREEE (reference sequence). CDR3 sequence reads: CASSLALGEGTDTQYF.

V usage is TRBV29-1 and J usage is TRBJ2-5; TCRdb picks TRBD2, but there is no DNA to check that call. The CDR3 length is 15 residues. The V gene's germline CDR1 is SQVTM and CDR2 ANQGSEA. This chain's CDR3 is CSVEFWLAGEETQYF.

This chain joins TRBV3-1 and TRBJ2-4; absent DNA, TCRdb's TRBD1 call cannot be checked. Per the germline V gene, CDR1 is LGHDT and CDR2 is YNNKEL (reference sequence). CDR3 size: 13 residues. CDR3 region: CASSSTGKNIQYF.

The V call is TRBV28, the J call TRBJ1-5. The CDR3 length is 15 residues. Germline loops: CDR1 MDHEN, CDR2 SYDVKM. The CDR3 loop is CASTQGGTRFQPQHF.

Here the CDR3 reads CASSSDSNTEAFF. The chain employs TRBV5-1 and TRBJ1-1; TCRdb reports TRBD1, a call that lacks DNA to check it against. Looked up from germline, CDR1 is SGHRS and CDR2 is YFSETQ. The CDR3 has 13 residues. The full variable domain, completed using reference TRBV5-1 and TRBJ1-1, is KAGVTQTPRYLIKTRGQQVTLSCSPISGHRSVSWYQQTPGQGLQFLFEYFSETQRNKGNFPGRFSGRQFSNSRSEMNVSTLELGDSALYLCASSSDSNTEAFFGQGTRLTVV.

The rearrangement links TRBV5-5 to TRBJ2-5; the TCRdb D gene call, TRBD1, has no DNA to confirm it. Germline V CDR1 and CDR2: SGHKS, YYEKEE (reference sequence). The CDR3 contains 14 residues. The CDR3 sequence: CASSPGVTGETQYF.

The chain combines TRBV2 with TRBJ2-5; TCRdb calls TRBD1, which cannot be checked without DNA. This CDR3 has 15 residues. Germline values: CDR1 SNHLY, CDR2 FYNNEI. CDR3: CASSESPRTEETQYF.

The chain is built from TRBV2 and TRBJ2-2; absent DNA, TCRdb's TRBD1 call cannot be checked. The CDR3 runs to 14 residues. In germline, CDR1 is SNHLY, CDR2 FYNNEI. The CDR3 loop reads CASKLTGGTGELFF.

The chain uses TRBV7-2 and TRBJ2-7. CDR1 and CDR2 from the germline V gene are SGHTA and FQGNSA. This CDR3 contains 15 residues. CDR3 amino acids: CASSLASQPTNEQYF.

The chain uses TRBV18 and TRBJ1-1; as DNA is missing, the TRBD1 call by TCRdb cannot be tested. The CDR3 contains 13 residues. Germline V gene data show CDR1 as KGHSH and CDR2 as LQKENI. This CDR3 is CASSPSPDTEAFF. Based on the CDR3 plus reference TRBV18 and TRBJ1-1, the full variable domain is NAGVMQNPRHLVRRRGQEARLRCSPMKGHSHVYWYRQLPEEGLKFMVYLQKENIIDESGMPKERFSAEFPKEGPSILRIQQVVRGDSAAYFCASSPSPDTEAFFGQGTRLTVV.